This note documents a single TCR beta chain sequence. The antigen remains unidentified. The entry originates in a study of T cell repertoires in cytomegalovirus infection. Study at large: Recently identified HLA-C-restricted CMV epitopes and well-studied HLA-B-restricted CMV epitopes were used by the study. Indications came from public TCR beta signatures; they pointed to CMV infection and to a matching HLA type.

There are 16 residues in the CDR3. The germline V gene encodes CDR1 LGHNA and CDR2 YSLEER. V shed 0 bases and J 3 bases; nucleotides not matched to a gene: 5. General study results and limits: Ex vivo responses were dominated by HLA-C-restricted CMV-specific TCR beta clonotypes.

A single record per CDR3 protein comes from TCRdb applying MiXCR to the reads. The sample includes hundreds of thousands of distinct CDR3 sequences, approximately 30% of them seen just once. The chain uses TRBV4-3 and TRBJ1-1; TRBD1 matches 9 bases. The sequence was obtained from a human donor in good health (CMV status not recorded). Some clones in this sample may be carry-over from other donors' samples. The source was cultured CD8+ T cells from PBMCs, collected from culture after CMV antigen stimulation. This CDR3 is CASSQDEDRGYTEAFF. The CDR3 DNA follows: TGCGCCAGCAGCCAAGATGAGGACAGGGGATACACTGAAGCTTTCTTT.